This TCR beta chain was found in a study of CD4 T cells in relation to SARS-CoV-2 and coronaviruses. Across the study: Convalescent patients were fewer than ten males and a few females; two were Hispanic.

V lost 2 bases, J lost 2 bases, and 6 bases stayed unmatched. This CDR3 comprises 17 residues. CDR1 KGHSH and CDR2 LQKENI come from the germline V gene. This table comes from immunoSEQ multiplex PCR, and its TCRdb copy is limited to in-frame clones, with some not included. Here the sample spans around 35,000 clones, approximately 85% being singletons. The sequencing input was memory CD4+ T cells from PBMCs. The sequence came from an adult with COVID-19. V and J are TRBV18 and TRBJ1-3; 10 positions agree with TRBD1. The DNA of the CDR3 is TGTGCCAGCTCACCATTATCCGGGACAGGGGCTGGAAACACCATATATTTT. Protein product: CASSPLSGTGAGNTIYF.